The 11 T cell receptor beta chains listed next were all sequenced from one sample in a study of OX40 agonist ivuxolimab in advanced cancers. Library method: the immunoSEQ multiplex PCR assay. The table comes from immuneACCESS by way of TCRdb, which keeps in-frame sequences with V and J called. Part of the clones is missing from these tables; in studies checked, under half for an unresolved V gene and the rest for unknown reasons. Here the sample has under 100,000 clones; roughly 83% occur a single time. The ten largest clones capture more than 0.7% of the sample. The sample here was CD4+ or CD8+ T cells sorted from blood, taken in a trial of the OX40 agonist ivuxolimab. The receptors stem from an adult with an advanced solid tumor such as melanoma, head and neck, liver or kidney cancer.

V and J are TRBV5-5 and TRBJ1-2, with D uncertain. The CDR3 extends over 15 amino acids. From germline, CDR1 is SGHKS and CDR2 YYEKEE (reference sequence). The V and J ends lost 3 bases and 3 bases respectively, with 15 bases between them. CDR3 DNA sequence: TGTGCCAGCAGCTCCGGCCAGCGAATTGACTATGGCTACACCTTC. Translating gives CASSSGQRIDYGYTF.

J is TRBJ2-7 and V is TRBV7-9; D may be TRBD1 or TRBD2 (5 bases each). Germline V gives CDR1 SEHNR, CDR2 FQNEAQ (reference sequence). Trimming stripped 7 bases from V and 3 bases from J, with 13 bases between. The CDR3 spans 13 residues. The CDR3 region is CASTQTGLYEQYF. The CDR3 bases are TGTGCCAGCACCCAAACGGGGCTCTACGAGCAGTACTTC.

V and J are TRBV5-1 and TRBJ2-7, with D perhaps TRBD2 (6 bases). With 3 bases removed from V and 3 bases from J, the gap between germline ends came to 22 bases. Germline V gives CDR1 SGHRS, CDR2 YFSETQ. The CDR3 totals 17 residues. CDR3 nucleotides: TGCGCCAGCAGCTGGGCGGGGACGGAAAACAAAATCTACGAGCAGTACTTC. Amino acids: CASSWAGTENKIYEQYF.

The chain recombines TRBV2 with TRBJ2-5; 9 bases fit TRBD1. V gave up 8 bases and J gave up 5 bases; unmatched junction bases: 3. This CDR3 spans 12 amino acids. Germline CDR1 SNHLY, CDR2 FYNNEI. For the CDR3, the DNA is TGTGCCAGCGGACAGGGGTTGGAGACCCAGTACTTC. Translating gives CASGQGLETQYF.

CDR3: CASSSPQNTEAFF. The CDR3 nucleotides read TGCGCCAGCAGCTCTCCACAGAACACTGAAGCTTTCTTT. The gene calls are TRBV5-1 and TRBJ1-1; D is uncertain. The germline V gene has CDR1 SGHRS and CDR2 YFSETQ. V was pared by 3 bases and J by 1 base, with 7 bases between. The CDR3 totals 13 residues.

This sequence joins TRBV5-4 and TRBJ2-1, with D possibly TRBD1 on 7 matching bases. CDR1 SGHNT and CDR2 YYREEE come from the germline V gene (reference sequence). Trimming left V 1 base short and J 2 bases short, with 10 bases between. The CDR3 spans 15 residues. For the CDR3, the DNA is TGTGCCAGCAGCTTGCCAGGGGGGACCTACAATGAGCAGTTCTTC. Translating it yields CASSLPGGTYNEQFF.

The rearrangement links TRBV6-6 to TRBJ2-2; weak D call: TRBD1 (7 bases). This CDR3 has 14 residues. The germline V gene encodes CDR1 MNHNY and CDR2 SVGAGI (reference sequence). Deletions cut 5 bases from V and 6 bases from J, with 13 bases between. CDR3: CASSIDREAGELFF. In DNA, the CDR3 is TGTGCCAGCAGTATCGACAGGGAGGCCGGGGAGCTGTTTTTT.

The chain joins TRBV2 to TRBJ2-5; TRBD2 matches at 9 bases. The CDR3 consists of 15 residues. V was clipped by 2 bases and J by 2 bases; unmatched bases: 3. CDR1 is SNHLY, CDR2 FYNNEI, per germline. The CDR3 sequence: CASSESAGGQETQYF. CDR3 DNA sequence: TGTGCCAGCAGTGAATCGGCGGGGGGGCAAGAGACCCAGTACTTC.

The chain recombines TRBV7-8 with TRBJ1-3; maybe TRBD1 (5 bases). V lost 1 base and J 0 bases, leaving 10 bases between the germline ends. Germline lookup yields CDR1 SGHVS and CDR2 FQNEAQ. The CDR3 sequence is 16 residues long. The CDR3 DNA reads as TGTGCCAGCAGCTTAGGCAGGGTTGGCTCTGGAAACACCATATATTTT. It yields the protein CASSLGRVGSGNTIYF. Variable domain in full (rest from reference TRBV7-8 and TRBJ1-3): GAGVSQSPRYKVAKRGQDVALRCDPISGHVSLFWYQQALGQGPEFLTYFQNEAQLDKSGLPSDRFFAERPEGSVSTLKIQRTQQEDSAVYLCASSLGRVGSGNTIYFGEGSWLTVV.

This clone was seen only once. The CDR3 DNA follows: TGCGCCAGCAGCTTGGGACAGGGTGGGTACGAGCAGTACTTC. Protein sequence: CASSLGQGGYEQYF. The rearrangement joins TRBV5-1 to TRBJ2-7; 7 bases agree with TRBD1. The CDR3 contains 14 residues. Trimming removed 0 bases from V and 4 bases from J; junction bases left unmatched: 4. Germline assignment: CDR1 SGHRS and CDR2 YFSETQ.

The chain links TRBV7-9 to TRBJ2-5; D is uncertain. The V gene's germline CDR1 is SEHNR and CDR2 FQNEAQ (reference sequence). The CDR3 contains 11 residues. The V gene lost 4 bases and the J gene lost 3 bases, with 3 bases spanning the gap. CDR3 nucleotide sequence: TGTGCCAGCAGCTGGGAAGAGACCCAGTACTTC. Residues: CASSWEETQYF. Full variable domain (rest looked up from reference TRBV7-9 and TRBJ2-5): DTGVSQNPRHKITKRGQNVTFRCDPISEHNRLYWYRQTLGQGPEFLTYFQNEAQLEKSRLLSDRFSAERPKGSFSTLEIQRTEQGDSAMYLCASSWEETQYFGPGTRLLVL.